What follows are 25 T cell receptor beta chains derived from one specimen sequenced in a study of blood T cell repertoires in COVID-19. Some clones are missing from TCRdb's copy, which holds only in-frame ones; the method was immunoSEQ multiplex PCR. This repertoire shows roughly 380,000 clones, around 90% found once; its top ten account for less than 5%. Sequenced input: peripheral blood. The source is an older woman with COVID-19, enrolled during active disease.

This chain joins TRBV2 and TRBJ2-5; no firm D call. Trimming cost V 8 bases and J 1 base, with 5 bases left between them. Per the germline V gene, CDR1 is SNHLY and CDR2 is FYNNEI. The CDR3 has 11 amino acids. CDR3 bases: TGTGCCAGCCAGATCCAAGAGACCCAGTACTTC. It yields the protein CASQIQETQYF.

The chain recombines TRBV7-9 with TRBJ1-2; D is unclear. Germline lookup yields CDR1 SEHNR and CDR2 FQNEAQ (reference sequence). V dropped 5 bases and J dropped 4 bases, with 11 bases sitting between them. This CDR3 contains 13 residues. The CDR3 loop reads CASSPVRGYGYTF. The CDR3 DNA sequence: TGTGCCAGCAGCCCCGTCCGGGGCTATGGCTACACCTTC.

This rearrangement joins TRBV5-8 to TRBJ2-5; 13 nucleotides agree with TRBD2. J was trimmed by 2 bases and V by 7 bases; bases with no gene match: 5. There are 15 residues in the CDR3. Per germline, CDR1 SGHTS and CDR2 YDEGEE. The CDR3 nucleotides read TGTGCCAGCCGCCGGACTAGCGGGGGTCAAGAGACCCAGTACTTC. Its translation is CASRRTSGGQETQYF.

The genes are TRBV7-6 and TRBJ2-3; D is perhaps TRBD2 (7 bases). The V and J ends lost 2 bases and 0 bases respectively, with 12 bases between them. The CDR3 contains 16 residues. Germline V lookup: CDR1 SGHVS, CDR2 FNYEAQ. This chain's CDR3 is CASSLRAGASTDTQYF. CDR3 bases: TGTGCCAGCAGCTTAAGGGCGGGGGCTAGCACAGATACGCAGTATTTT.

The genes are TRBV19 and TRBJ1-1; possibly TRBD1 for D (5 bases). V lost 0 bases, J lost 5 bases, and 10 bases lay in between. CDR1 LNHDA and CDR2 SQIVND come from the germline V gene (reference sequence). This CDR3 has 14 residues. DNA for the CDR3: TGTGCCAGTAGTATAGAGGCAGGGCGGACTGAAGCTTTCTTT. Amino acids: CASSIEAGRTEAFF.

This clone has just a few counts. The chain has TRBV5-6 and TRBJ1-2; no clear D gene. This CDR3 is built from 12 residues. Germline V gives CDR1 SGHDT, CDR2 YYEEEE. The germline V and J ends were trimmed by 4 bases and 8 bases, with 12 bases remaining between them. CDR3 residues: CASSVSRRGYTF. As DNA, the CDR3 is TGTGCCAGCAGCGTATCAAGGAGGGGCTACACCTTC.

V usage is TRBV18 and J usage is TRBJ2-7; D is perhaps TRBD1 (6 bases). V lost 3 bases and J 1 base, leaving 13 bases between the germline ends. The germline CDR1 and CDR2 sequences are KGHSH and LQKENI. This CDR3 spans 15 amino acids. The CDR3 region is CASSPTDGQSYEQYF. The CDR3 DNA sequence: TGTGCCAGCTCACCTACCGACGGACAGTCCTACGAGCAGTACTTC.

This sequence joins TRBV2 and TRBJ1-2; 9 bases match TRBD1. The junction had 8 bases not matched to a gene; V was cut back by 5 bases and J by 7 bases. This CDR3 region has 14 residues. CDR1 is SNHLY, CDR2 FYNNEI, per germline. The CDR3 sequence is CASSNVGTGSGYTF. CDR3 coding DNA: TGTGCCAGCAGTAATGTTGGGACAGGGTCTGGCTACACCTTC.

CDR3 in amino acids: CASSPGQPYEQYF. The CDR3 DNA reads as TGCGCCAGCAGCCCCGGACAGCCCTACGAGCAGTACTTC. The V and J genes are TRBV5-1 and TRBJ2-7, with D possibly TRBD1 on 6 matching bases. This CDR3 contains 13 residues. Germline V CDR1 and CDR2: SGHRS, YFSETQ. The V end was cut by 4 bases, the J end by 2 bases, with 10 bases between.

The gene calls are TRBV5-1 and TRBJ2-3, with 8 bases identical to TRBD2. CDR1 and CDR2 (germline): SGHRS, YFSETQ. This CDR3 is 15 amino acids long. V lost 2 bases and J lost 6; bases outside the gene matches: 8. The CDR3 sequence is CASSFYGGAGDTQYF. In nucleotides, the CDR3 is TGCGCCAGCAGCTTTTACGGGGGGGCCGGGGATACGCAGTATTTT.

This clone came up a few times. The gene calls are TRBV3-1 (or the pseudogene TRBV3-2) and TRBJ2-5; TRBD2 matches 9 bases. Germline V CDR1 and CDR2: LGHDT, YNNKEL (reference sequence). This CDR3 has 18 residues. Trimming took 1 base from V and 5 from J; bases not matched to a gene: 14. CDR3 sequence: CASSQGGDSGSTWETQYF. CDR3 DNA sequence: TGTGCCAGCAGCCAAGGTGGGGATAGCGGGAGTACTTGGGAGACCCAGTACTTC.

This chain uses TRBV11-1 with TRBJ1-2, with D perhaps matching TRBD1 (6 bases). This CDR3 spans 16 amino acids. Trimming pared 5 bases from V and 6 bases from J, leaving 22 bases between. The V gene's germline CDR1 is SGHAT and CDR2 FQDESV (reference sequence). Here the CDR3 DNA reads TGTGCCAGCAGCCGTAGTGTTCCAGGGGCTTTCGATGGCTACACCTTC. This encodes CASSRSVPGAFDGYTF.

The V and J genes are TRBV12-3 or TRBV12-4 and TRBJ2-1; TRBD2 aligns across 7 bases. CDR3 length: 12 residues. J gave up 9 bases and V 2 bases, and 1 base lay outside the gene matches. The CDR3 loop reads CASSLTGGEQFF. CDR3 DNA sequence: TGTGCCAGCAGTTTAACGGGAGGTGAGCAGTTCTTC.

The CDR3: CASSLFRVDTGELFF. DNA for the CDR3: TGCGCCAGCAGCTTGTTCAGGGTCGACACCGGGGAGCTGTTTTTT. The chain recombines TRBV5-1 with TRBJ2-2; D is possibly TRBD1 (5 bases). Trimming took 1 base from V and 3 from J, leaving 10 bases between them. The CDR3 covers 15 residues. CDR1 SGHRS and CDR2 YFSETQ come from the germline V gene.

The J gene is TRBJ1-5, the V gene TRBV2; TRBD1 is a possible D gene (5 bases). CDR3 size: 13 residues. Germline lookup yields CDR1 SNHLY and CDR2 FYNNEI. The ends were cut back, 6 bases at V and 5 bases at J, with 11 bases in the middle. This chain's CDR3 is CASSSLRDQPQHF. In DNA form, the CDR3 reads TGTGCCAGCAGCTCCCTCAGGGATCAGCCCCAGCATTTT.

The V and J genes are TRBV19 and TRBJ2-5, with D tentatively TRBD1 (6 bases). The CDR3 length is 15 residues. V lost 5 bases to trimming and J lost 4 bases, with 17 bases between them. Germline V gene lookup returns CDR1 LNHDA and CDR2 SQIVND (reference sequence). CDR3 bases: TGTGCCAGTAGTTTCGGACAGCCCCCCGGAGAGACCCAGTACTTC. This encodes CASSFGQPPGETQYF.

CDR3 bases: TGTGCCAGCAGCCAAGATATCCAGGGGTGGTATGGCTACACCTTC. Its protein is CASSQDIQGWYGYTF. The chain joins TRBV14 to TRBJ1-2; D is possibly TRBD1 (6 bases). Germline V gene sequence: CDR1 SGHDN, CDR2 FVKESK. The V and J ends lost 0 bases and 5 bases respectively, with 13 bases between them. CDR3 length: 15 residues.

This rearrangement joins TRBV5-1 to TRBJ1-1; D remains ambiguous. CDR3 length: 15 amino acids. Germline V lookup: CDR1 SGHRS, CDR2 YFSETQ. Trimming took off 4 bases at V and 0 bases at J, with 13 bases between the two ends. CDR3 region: CASSPIGSVNTEAFF. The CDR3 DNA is TGCGCCAGCAGCCCGATCGGGTCCGTGAACACTGAAGCTTTCTTT.

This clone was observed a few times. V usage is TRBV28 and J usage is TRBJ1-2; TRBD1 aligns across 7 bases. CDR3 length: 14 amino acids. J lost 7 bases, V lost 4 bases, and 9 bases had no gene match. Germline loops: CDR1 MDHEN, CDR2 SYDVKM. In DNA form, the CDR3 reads TGTGCCAGCAGTTCGACAGGGCCTTTGGTTGGCTACACCTTC. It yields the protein CASSSTGPLVGYTF.

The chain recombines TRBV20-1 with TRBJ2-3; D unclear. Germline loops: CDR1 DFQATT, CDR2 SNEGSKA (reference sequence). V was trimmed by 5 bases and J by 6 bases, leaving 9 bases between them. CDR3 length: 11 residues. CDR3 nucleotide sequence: TGCAGTGCTCGGAGAAGTGATACGCAGTATTTT. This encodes CSARRSDTQYF.

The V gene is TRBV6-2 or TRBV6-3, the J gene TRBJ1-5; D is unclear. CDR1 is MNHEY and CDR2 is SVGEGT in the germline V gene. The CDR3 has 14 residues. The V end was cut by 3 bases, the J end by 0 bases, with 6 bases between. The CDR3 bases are TGTGCCAGCAGTTATGGCCTTAGCAATCAGCCCCAGCATTTT. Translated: CASSYGLSNQPQHF.

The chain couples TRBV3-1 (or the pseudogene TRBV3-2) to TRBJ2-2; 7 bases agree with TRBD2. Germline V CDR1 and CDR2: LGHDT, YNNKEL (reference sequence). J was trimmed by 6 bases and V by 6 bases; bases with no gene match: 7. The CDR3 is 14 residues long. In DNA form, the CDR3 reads TGTGCCAGCAGGTTGGATGCGGGGGCCGGGGAGCTGTTTTTT. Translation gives CASRLDAGAGELFF.

CDR3 residues: CASSLPGGNYGYTF. CDR3 DNA sequence: TGTGCCAGCAGCTTGCCAGGGGGCAACTATGGCTACACCTTC. The chain couples TRBV5-8 to TRBJ1-2; 8 bases are shared with TRBD1. CDR3 length: 14 residues. Germline V gene sequence: CDR1 SGHTS, CDR2 YDEGEE. The V and J ends lost 1 base and 2 bases, in that order; junction bases with no gene match: 1. Supplemented by reference TRBV5-8 and TRBJ1-2, the full variable domain reads EAGVTQSPTHLIKTRGQQATLRCSPISGHTSVYWYQQALGLGLQFLLWYDEGEERNRGNFPPRFSGRQFPNYSSELNVNALELEDSALYLCASSLPGGNYGYTFGSGTRLTVV.

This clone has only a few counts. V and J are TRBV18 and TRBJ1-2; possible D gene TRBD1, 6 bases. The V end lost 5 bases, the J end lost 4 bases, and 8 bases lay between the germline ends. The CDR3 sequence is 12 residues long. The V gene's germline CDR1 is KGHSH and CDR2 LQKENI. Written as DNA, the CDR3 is TGTGCCAGCTCATCGGACAGCTATGGCTACACCTTC. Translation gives CASSSDSYGYTF. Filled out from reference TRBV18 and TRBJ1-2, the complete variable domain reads NAGVMQNPRHLVRRRGQEARLRCSPMKGHSHVYWYRQLPEEGLKFMVYLQKENIIDESGMPKERFSAEFPKEGPSILRIQQVVRGDSAAYFCASSSDSYGYTFGSGTRLTVV.

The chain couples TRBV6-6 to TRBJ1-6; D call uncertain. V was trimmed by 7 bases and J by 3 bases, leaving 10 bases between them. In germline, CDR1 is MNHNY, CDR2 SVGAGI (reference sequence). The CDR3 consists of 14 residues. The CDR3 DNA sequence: TGTGCCAGCACCGGCGGGAACTATAATTCACCCCTCCACTTT. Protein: CASTGGNYNSPLHF.